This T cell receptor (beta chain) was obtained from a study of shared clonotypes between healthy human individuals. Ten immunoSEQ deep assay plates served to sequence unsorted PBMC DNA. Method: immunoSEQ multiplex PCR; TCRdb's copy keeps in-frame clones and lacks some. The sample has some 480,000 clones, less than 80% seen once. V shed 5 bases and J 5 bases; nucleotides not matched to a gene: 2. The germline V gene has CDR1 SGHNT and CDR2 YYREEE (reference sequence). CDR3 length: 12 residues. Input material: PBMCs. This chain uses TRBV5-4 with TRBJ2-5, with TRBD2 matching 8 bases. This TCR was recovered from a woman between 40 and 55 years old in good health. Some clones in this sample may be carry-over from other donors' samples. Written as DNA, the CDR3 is TGTGCCAGCAGTCGGGAGGGGGAGACCCAGTACTTC. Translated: CASSREGETQYF.